The clone carrying this T cell receptor (beta chain) showed up just once. The sample originates from a study of blood T cell repertoires in COVID-19. The wider study: COVID-19 samples collected from the United States, Italy and Spain covered acute and convalescent phases. Sample material is recorded as cDNA or gDNA derived from T cells, B-cell-depleted T cells, or PBMCs.

This CDR3 comprises 13 residues. V gave up 5 bases and J gave up 2 bases, with 9 bases separating them. Germline values: CDR1 SGHAT, CDR2 FQNNGV. During active infection, Seattle patients enrolled and were then monitored through disease. Under the authors' procedure: Amplification from reference gene primers served as the basis for estimated nucleated cell counts. The data were produced by immunoSEQ multiplex PCR, yet TCRdb's version contains in-frame clones alone and is incomplete. V and J calls and clone size come straight from that table; D and trimming were deduced from the DNA. Here the sample spans over 150,000 clones, more than 70% being singletons.

The receptor was isolated from a man aged 50 to 59 with COVID-19, enrolled during active disease. The sample comprised peripheral blood. J is TRBJ1-1 and V is TRBV11-2; the D is unclear. The CDR3, as DNA: TGTGCCAGCAGCCCCCTTCTAAACACTGAAGCTTTCTTT. Translating gives CASSPLLNTEAFF.